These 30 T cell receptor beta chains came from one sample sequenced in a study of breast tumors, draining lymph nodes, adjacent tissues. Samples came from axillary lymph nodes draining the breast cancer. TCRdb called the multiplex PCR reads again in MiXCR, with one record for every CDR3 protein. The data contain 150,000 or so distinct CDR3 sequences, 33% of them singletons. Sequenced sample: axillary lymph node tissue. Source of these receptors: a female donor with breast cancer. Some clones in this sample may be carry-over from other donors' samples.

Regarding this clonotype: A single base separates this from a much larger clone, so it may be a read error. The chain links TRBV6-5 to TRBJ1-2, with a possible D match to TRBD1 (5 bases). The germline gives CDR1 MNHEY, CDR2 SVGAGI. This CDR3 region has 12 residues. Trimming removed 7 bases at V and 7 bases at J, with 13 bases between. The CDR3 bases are TGTGCCAGCACCCGGGGCTCCCGTGGCTACACCTTC. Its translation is CASTRGSRGYTF.

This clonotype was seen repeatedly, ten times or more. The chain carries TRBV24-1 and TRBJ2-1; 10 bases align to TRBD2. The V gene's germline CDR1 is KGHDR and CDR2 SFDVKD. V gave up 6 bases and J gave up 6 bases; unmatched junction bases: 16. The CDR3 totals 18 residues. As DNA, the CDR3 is TGTGCCACCAGTAATGCCCGGACTAGCGGAGGATATTCCAATGAGCAGTTCTTC. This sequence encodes CATSNARTSGGYSNEQFF.

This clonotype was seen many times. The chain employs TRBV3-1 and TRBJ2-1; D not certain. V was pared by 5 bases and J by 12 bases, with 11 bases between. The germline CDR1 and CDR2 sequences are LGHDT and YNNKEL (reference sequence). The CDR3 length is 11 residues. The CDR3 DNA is TGTGCCAGCAGCACTACCGGATGGCAGTTCTTC. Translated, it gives CASSTTGWQFF.

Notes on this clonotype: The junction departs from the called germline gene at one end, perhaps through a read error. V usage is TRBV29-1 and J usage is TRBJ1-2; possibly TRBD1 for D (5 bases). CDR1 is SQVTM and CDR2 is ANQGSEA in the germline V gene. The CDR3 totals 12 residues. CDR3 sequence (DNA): TGCAGCGTTGAAGTCGGGCCAAGGGGCTACACCTTT. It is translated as CSVEVGPRGYTF.

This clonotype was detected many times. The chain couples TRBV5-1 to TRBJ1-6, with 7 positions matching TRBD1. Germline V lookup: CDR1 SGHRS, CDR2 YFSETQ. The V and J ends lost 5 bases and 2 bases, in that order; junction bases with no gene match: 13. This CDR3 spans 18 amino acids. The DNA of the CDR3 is TGCGCCAGCAGAGAACGACAGGGAAACTTTACCTATAATTCACCCCTCCACTTT. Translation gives CASRERQGNFTYNSPLHF.

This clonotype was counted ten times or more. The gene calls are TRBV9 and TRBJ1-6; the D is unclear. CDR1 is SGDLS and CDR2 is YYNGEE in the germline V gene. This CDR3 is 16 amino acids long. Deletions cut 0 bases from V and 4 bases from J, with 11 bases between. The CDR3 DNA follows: TGTGCCAGCAGCGTAGGGGGAGGGAATTATAATTCACCCCTCCACTTT. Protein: CASSVGGGNYNSPLHF.

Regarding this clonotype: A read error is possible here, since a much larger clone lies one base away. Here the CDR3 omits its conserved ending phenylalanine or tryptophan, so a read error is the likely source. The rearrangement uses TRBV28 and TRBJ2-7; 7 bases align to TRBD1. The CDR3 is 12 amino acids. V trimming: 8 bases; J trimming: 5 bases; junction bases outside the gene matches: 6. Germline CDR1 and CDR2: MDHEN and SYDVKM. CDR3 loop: CASSVRGNEQYL. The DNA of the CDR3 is TGTGCCAGCTCCGTCAGGGGGAACGAGCAGTACCTC.

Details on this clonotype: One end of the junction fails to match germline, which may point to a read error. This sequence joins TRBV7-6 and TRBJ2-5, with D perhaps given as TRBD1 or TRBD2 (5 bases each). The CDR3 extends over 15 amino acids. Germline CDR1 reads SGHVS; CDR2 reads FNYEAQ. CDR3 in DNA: TGTGCCAGCAGCCCGTATGGGGGTTCGGCAGAGACCCAGCACTTC. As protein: CASSPYGGSAETQHF.

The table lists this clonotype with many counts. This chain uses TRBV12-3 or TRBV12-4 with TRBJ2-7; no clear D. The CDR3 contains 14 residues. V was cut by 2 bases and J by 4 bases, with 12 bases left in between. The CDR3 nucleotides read TGTGCCAGCAGTTTACGGTCAACCGAGTACGAGCAGTACTTC. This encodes CASSLRSTEYEQYF.

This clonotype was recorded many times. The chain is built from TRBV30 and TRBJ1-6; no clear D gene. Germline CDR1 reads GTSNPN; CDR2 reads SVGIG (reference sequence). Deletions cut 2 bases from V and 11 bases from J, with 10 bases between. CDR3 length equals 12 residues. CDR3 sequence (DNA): TGTGCCTGGAGTACCGTCGTTCCACCCCTCCACTTT. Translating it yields CAWSTVVPPLHF.

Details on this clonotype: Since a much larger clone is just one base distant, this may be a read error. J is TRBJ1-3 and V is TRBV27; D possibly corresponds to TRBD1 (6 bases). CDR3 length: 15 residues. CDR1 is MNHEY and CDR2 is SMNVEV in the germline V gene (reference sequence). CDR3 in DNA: TGTGTCAGCAGGACTAACAGGGACTCTGGAAACACCATATATTTT. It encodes CVSRTNRDSGNTIYF.

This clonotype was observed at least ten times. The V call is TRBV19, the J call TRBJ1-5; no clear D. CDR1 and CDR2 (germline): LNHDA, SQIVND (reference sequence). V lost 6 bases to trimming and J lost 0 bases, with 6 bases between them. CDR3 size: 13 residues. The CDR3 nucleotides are TGTGCCAGTAGGGAGTATAGCAATCAGCCCCAGCATTTT. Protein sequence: CASREYSNQPQHF.

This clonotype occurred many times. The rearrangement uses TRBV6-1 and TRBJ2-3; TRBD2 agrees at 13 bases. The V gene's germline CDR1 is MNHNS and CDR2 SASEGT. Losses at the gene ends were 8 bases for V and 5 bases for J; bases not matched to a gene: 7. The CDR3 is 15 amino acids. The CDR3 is CASSRGLAGRDTQYF. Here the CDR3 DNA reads TGTGCCAGCTCCCGGGGACTAGCGGGAAGAGATACGCAGTATTTT.

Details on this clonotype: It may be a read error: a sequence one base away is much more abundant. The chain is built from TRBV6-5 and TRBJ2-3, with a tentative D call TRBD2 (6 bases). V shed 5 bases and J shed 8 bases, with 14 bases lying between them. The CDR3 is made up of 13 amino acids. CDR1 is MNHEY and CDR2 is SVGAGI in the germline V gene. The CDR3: CASSRDCPGTQYF. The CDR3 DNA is TGTGCCAGCAGTCGGGACTGCCCCGGTACGCAGTATTTT.

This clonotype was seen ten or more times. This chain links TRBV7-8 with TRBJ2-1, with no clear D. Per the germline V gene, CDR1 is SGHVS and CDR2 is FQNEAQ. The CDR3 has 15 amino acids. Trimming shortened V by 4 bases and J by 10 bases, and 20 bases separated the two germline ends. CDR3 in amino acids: CASSSHGVLLGEQFF. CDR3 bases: TGTGCCAGCAGCTCCCATGGGGTCCTTCTAGGCGAGCAGTTCTTC.

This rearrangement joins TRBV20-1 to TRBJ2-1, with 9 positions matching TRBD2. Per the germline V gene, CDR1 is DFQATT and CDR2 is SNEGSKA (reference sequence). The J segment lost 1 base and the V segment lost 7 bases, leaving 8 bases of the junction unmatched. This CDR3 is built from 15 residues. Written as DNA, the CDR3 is TGCAGTGAGAGGGGCGGGGGGGCTTCCTACAATGAGCAGTTCTTC. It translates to CSERGGGASYNEQFF.

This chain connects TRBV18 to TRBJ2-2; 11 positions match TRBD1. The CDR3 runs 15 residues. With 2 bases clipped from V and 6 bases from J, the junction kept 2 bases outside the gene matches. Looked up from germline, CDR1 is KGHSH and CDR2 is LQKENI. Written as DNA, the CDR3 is TGTGCCAGCTCACCATCGGGACAGGGGGCCGGGGAGCTGTTTTTT. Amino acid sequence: CASSPSGQGAGELFF.

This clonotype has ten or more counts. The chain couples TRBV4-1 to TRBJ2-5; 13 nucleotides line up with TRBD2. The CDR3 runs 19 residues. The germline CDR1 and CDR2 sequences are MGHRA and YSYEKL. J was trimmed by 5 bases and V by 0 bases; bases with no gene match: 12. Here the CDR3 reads CASSQEVGTSGDLRETQYF. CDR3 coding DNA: TGCGCCAGCAGCCAAGAAGTTGGGACTAGCGGGGATTTGCGGGAGACCCAGTACTTC.

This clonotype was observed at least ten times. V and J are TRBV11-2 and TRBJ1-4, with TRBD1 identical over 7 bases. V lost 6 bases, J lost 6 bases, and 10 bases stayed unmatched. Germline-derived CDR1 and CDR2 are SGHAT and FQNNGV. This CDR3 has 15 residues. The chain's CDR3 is CASRSTGAGDEKLFF. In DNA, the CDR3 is TGTGCCAGCAGGTCTACAGGGGCGGGAGATGAAAAACTGTTTTTT. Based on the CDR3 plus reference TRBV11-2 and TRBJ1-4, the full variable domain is EAGVAQSPRYKIIEKRQSVAFWCNPISGHATLYWYQQILGQGPKLLIQFQNNGVVDDSQLPKDRFSAERLKGVDSTLKIQPAKLEDSAVYLCASRSTGAGDEKLFFGSGTQLSVL.

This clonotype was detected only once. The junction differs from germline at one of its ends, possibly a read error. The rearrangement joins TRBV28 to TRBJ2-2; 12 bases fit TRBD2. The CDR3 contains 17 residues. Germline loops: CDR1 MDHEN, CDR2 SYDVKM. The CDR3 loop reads CACSPRLAGEWAGELFF. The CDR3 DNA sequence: TGTGCCTGCAGCCCAAGACTAGCGGGAGAGTGGGCCGGGGAGCTGTTTTTT.

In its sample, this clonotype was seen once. The CDR3 nucleotides read TGTGCCAGCAGTGAAGCATCGGGGGGGCCAGGAGGGCAGTATTTT. Residues: CASSEASGGPGGQYF. The chain joins TRBV2 to TRBJ2-3; 8 bases are shared with TRBD2. V gave up 0 bases and J gave up 11 bases; unmatched junction bases: 10. The CDR3 runs 15 residues. The germline V gene encodes CDR1 SNHLY and CDR2 FYNNEI.

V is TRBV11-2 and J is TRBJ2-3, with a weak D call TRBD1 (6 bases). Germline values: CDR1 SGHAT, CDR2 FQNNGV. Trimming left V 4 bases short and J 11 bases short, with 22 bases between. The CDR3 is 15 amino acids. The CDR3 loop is CASSSVRGSYNEQYF. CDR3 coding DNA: TGTGCCAGCAGCTCAGTCAGGGGATCCTACAATGAGCAGTATTTT.

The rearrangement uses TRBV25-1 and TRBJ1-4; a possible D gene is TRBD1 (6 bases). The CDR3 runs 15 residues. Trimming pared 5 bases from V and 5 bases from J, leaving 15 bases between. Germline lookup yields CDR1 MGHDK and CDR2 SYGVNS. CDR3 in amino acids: CASSITGIPNEKLFF. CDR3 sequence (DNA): TGTGCCAGCAGTATTACAGGGATTCCCAATGAAAAACTGTTTTTT.

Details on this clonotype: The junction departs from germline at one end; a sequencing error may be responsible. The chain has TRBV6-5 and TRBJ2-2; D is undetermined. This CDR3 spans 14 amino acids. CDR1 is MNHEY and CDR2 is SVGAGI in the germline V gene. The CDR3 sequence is CASSHSRVTGELFF. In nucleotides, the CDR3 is TGTGCCAGCAGTCACTCTCGGGTCACCGGGGAGCTGTTTTTT.

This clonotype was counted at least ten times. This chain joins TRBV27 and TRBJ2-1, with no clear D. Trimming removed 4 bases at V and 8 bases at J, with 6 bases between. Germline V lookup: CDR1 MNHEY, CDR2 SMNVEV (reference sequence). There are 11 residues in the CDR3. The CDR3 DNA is TGTGCCAGCAGTTCTAGTCATGAGCAGTTCTTC. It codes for CASSSSHEQFF.

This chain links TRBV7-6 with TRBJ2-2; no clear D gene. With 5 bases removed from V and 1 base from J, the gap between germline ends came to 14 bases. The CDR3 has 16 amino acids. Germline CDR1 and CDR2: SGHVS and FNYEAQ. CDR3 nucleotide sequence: TGTGCCAGCAGCCCACACATGCCGGGGAACACCGGGGAGCTGTTTTTT. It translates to CASSPHMPGNTGELFF.

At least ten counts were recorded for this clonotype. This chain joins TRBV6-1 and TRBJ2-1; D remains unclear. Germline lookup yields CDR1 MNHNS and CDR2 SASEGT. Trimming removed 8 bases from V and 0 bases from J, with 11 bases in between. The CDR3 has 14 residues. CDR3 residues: CASQRVPSYNEQFF. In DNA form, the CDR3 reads TGTGCCAGCCAAAGGGTACCCTCCTACAATGAGCAGTTCTTC.

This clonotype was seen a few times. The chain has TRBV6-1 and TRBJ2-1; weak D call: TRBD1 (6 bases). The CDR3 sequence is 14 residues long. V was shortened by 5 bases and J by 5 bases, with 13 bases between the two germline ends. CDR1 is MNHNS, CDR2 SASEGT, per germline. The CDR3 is CASSQPQGHNEQFF. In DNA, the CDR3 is TGTGCCAGCAGTCAACCCCAGGGGCACAATGAGCAGTTCTTC.

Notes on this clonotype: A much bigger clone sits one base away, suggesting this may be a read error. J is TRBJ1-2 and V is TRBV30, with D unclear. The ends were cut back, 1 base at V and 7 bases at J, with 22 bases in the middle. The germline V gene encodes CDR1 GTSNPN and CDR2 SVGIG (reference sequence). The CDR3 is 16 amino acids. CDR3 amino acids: CAWSGHLGNPDCGYTF. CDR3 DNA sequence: TGTGCCTGGAGTGGCCACCTGGGTAACCCCGACTGTGGCTACACCTTC. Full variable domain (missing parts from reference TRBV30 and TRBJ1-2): SQTIHQWPATLVQPVGSPLSLECTVEGTSNPNLYWYRQAAGRGLQLLFYSVGIGQISSEVPQNLSASRPQDRQFILSSKKLLLSDSGFYLCAWSGHLGNPDCGYTFGSGTRLTVV.

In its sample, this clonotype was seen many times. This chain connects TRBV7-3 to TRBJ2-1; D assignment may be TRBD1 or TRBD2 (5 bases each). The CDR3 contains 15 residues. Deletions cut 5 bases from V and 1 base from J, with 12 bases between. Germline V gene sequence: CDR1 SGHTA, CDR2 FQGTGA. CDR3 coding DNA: TGTGCCAGCAGCCCGGGACCCTTATCCTACAATGAGCAGTTCTTC. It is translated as CASSPGPLSYNEQFF.